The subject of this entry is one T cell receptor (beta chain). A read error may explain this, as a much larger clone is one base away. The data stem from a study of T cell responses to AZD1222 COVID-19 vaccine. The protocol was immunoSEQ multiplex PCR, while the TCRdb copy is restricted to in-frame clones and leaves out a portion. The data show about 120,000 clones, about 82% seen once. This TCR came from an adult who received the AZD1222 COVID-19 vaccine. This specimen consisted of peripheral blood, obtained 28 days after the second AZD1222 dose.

CDR3 sequence reads: CASSLSTGWRPEAFF. The CDR3 DNA is TGTGCCAGTAGTCTCTCGACAGGGTGGAGACCTGAAGCTTTCTTT. The chain has TRBV19 and TRBJ1-1; 7 bases are shared with TRBD1. In germline, CDR1 is LNHDA, CDR2 SQIVND (reference sequence). CDR3 size: 15 residues. With 5 bases clipped from V and 6 bases from J, the junction kept 12 bases outside the gene matches. The full variable domain, rest sourced from reference TRBV19 and TRBJ1-1, is DGGITQSPKYLFRKEGQNVTLSCEQNLNHDAMYWYRQDPGQGLRLIYYSQIVNDFQKGDIAEGYSVSREKKESFPLTVTSAQKNPTAFYLCASSLSTGWRPEAFFGQGTRLTVV.